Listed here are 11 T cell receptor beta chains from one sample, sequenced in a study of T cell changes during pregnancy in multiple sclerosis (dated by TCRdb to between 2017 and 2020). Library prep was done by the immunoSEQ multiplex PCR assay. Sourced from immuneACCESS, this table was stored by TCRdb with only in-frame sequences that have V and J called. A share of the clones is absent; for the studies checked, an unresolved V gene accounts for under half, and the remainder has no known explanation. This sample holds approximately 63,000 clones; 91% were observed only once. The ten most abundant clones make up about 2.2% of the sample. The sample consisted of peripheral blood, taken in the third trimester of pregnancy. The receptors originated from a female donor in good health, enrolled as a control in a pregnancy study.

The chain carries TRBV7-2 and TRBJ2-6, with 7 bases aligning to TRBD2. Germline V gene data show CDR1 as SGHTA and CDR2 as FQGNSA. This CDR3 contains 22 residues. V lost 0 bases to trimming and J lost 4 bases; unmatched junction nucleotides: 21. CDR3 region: CASSLASLGPRRESLGANVLTF. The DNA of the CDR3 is TGTGCCAGCAGCTTAGCGAGTCTCGGTCCCCGGCGGGAGTCTCTGGGGGCCAACGTCCTGACTTTC. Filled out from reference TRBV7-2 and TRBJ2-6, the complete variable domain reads GAGVSQSPSNKVTEKGKDVELRCDPISGHTALYWYRQSLGQGLEFLIYFQGNSAPDKSGLPSDRFSAERTGGSVSTLTIQRTQQEDSAVYLCASSLASLGPRRESLGANVLTFGAGSRLTVL.

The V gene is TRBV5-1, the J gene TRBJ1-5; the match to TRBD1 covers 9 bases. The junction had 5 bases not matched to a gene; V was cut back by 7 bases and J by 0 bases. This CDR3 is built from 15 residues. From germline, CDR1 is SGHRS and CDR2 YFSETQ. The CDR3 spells CASAPGQGSNQPQHF. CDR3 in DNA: TGCGCCAGCGCTCCGGGACAGGGTAGCAATCAGCCCCAGCATTTT.

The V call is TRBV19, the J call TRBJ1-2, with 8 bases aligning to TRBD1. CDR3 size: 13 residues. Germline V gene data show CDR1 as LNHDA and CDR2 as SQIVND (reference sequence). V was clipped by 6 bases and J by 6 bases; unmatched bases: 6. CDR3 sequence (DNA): TGTGCCAGTAGGACAGGACAGGGTGATGGCTACACCTTC. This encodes CASRTGQGDGYTF.

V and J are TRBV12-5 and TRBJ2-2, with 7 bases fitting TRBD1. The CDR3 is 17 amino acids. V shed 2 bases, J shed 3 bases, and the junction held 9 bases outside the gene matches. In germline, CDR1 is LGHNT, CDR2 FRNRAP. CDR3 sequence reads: CASGLSQQGKDTGELFF. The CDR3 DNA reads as TGTGCTAGTGGTTTGAGCCAACAGGGGAAGGACACCGGGGAGCTGTTTTTT.

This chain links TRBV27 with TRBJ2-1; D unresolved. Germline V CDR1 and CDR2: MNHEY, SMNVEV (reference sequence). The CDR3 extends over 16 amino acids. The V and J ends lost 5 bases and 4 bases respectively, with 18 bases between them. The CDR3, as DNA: TGTGCCAGCAGTATCTCCCGCCAGGCCCAGTACAATGAGCAGTTCTTC. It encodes CASSISRQAQYNEQFF.

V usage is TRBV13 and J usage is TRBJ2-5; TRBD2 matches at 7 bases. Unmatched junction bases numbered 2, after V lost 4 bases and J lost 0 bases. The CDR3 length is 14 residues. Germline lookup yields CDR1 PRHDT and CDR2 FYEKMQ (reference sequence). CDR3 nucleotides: TGTGCCAGCAGCTCGGGACTACACCAAGAGACCCAGTACTTC. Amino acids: CASSSGLHQETQYF.

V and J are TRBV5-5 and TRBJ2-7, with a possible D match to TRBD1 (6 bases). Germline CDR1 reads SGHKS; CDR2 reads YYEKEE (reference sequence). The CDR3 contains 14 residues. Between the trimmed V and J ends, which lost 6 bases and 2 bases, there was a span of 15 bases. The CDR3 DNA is TGTGCCAGCACCATCCGGGACACCGCCTACGAGCAGTACTTC. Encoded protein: CASTIRDTAYEQYF.

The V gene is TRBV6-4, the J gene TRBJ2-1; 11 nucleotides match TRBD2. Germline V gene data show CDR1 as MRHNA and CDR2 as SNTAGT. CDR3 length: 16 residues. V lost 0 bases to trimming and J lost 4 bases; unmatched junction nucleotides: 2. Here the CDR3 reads CASSDSSGGVYNEQFF. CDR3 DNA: TGTGCCAGCAGTGACTCTAGCGGGGGGGTTTACAATGAGCAGTTCTTC.

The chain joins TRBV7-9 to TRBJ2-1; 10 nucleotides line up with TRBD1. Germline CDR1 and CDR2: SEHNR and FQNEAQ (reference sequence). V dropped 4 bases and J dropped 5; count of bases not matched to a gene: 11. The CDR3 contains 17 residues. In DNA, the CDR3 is TGTGCCAGCAGCTCTAGGTTTACCGGGACAGGGGACAATGAGCAGTTCTTC. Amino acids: CASSSRFTGTGDNEQFF. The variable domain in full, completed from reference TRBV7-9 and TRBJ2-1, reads DTGVSQNPRHKITKRGQNVTFRCDPISEHNRLYWYRQTLGQGPEFLTYFQNEAQLEKSRLLSDRFSAERPKGSFSTLEIQRTEQGDSAMYLCASSSRFTGTGDNEQFFGPGTRLTVL.

The CDR3 DNA reads as TGTGCCAGTAGGTCCCGGGACAGGGGGTCTGAAGCTTTCTTT. This translates into CASRSRDRGSEAFF. The chain combines TRBV19 with TRBJ1-1; TRBD1 matches 11 bases. The ends lost 6 bases at V and 6 bases at J; junction bases unmatched: 6. This CDR3 spans 14 amino acids. From germline, CDR1 is LNHDA and CDR2 SQIVND (reference sequence).

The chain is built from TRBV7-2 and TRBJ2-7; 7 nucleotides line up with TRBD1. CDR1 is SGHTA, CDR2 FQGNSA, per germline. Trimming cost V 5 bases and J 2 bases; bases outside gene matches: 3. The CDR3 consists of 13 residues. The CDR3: CASSEGTAYEQYF. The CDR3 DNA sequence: TGTGCCAGCAGCGAGGGGACAGCCTACGAGCAGTACTTC.